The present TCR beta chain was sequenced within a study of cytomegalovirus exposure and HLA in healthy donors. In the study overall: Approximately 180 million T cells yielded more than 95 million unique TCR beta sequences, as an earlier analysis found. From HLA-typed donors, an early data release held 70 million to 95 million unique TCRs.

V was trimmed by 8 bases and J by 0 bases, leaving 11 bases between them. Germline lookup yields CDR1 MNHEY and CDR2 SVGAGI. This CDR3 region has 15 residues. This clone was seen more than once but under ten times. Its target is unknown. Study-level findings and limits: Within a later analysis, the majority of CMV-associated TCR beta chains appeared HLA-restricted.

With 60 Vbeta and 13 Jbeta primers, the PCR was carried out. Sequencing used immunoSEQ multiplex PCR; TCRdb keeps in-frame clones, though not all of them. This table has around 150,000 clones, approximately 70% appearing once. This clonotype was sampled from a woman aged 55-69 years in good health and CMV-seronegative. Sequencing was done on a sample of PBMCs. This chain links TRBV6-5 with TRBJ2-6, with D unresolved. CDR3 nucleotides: TGTGCCAGCTGGAGCCCTTACTCTGGGGCCAACGTCCTGACTTTC. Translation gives CASWSPYSGANVLTF.